The 15 T cell receptor beta chains presented below share a single source sample, sequenced in a study of OX40 agonist ivuxolimab in advanced cancers. The library came from the immunoSEQ multiplex PCR assay. TCRdb holds this immuneACCESS table with in-frame rearrangements only. Some clones are missing; in checked studies, unresolved V genes explain under half, and the rest has no known cause. The sample yields approximately 100,000 clones; 90% were counted once. Roughly 1.5% of the sample is in the top ten clones. The sequenced sample was CD4+ or CD8+ T cells sorted from blood, obtained in a trial of the OX40 agonist ivuxolimab. Receptors originate from an adult with an advanced solid tumor such as melanoma, head and neck, liver or kidney cancer.

The chain has TRBV5-6 and TRBJ2-3, with D perhaps TRBD1 or TRBD2 (6 bases each). V lost 4 bases and J 7 bases, leaving 22 bases between the germline ends. The CDR3 runs to 16 residues. The germline V gene encodes CDR1 SGHDT and CDR2 YYEEEE. The CDR3 is CASSPPLRRGGYTQYF. In DNA form, the CDR3 reads TGTGCCAGCAGCCCGCCGCTGCGGAGAGGGGGGTATACGCAGTATTTT.

The chain combines TRBV11-2 with TRBJ2-1; D is possibly TRBD1 or TRBD2 (5 bases each). The V and J ends lost 5 bases and 2 bases respectively, with 7 bases between them. Germline CDR1 SGHAT, CDR2 FQNNGV. The CDR3 loop spans 13 amino acids. The CDR3 region has the DNA TGTGCCAGCAGCGGGACGACCTACAATGAGCAGTTCTTC. The encoded protein is CASSGTTYNEQFF.

The chain links TRBV30 to TRBJ2-7, with D unresolved. The CDR3 runs 13 residues. Trimming removed 1 base at V and 7 bases at J, with 14 bases between. CDR1 GTSNPN and CDR2 SVGIG come from the germline V gene (reference sequence). CDR3 in DNA: TGTGCCTGGAGTGGGAAAGGACCGAGGGAGCAGTACTTC. This encodes CAWSGKGPREQYF.

The V gene is TRBV11-2, the J gene TRBJ2-7; 9 bases map to TRBD1. The germline CDR1 and CDR2 sequences are SGHAT and FQNNGV. The CDR3 totals 14 residues. V dropped 5 bases and J dropped 6; count of bases not matched to a gene: 8. CDR3 region: CASSPSGTGSEQYF. CDR3 nucleotides: TGTGCCAGCAGCCCCTCCGGGACAGGGAGCGAGCAGTACTTC.

The rearrangement links TRBV18 to TRBJ2-5; the D call may be TRBD1 or TRBD2 (6 bases each). V was cut by 3 bases and J by 5 bases, with 16 bases left in between. CDR1 is KGHSH, CDR2 LQKENI, per germline. The CDR3 length is 15 residues. The CDR3 loop is CASSPETGAAETQYF. The CDR3 coding sequence is TGTGCCAGCTCACCCGAAACGGGGGCCGCTGAGACCCAGTACTTC.

The rearrangement links TRBV4-1 to TRBJ2-3; a weak D match, TRBD1 (5 bases). The germline gives CDR1 MGHRA, CDR2 YSYEKL. This CDR3 contains 16 residues. V lost 3 bases to trimming and J lost 0 bases, with 13 bases between them. CDR3 bases: TGCGCCAGCAGCCAGCTTCAGGGCGCTAGCACAGATACGCAGTATTTT. Its translation is CASSQLQGASTDTQYF.

This clone occurred a few times. This chain joins TRBV7-4 and TRBJ2-7; D gene ambiguous. V lost 2 bases and J 4 bases, leaving 9 bases between the germline ends. The CDR3 has 13 amino acids. The V gene's germline CDR1 is SGHVT and CDR2 SQSDAQ. The CDR3 loop is CASSLMILYEQYF. CDR3 sequence (DNA): TGTGCCAGCAGCTTAATGATTCTTTACGAGCAGTACTTC.

This clone has just one count. This chain joins TRBV15 and TRBJ2-1; tentative D call: TRBD1 (6 bases). Germline V gives CDR1 LNHNV, CDR2 YYDKDF (reference sequence). The CDR3 length is 13 residues. V dropped 1 base and J dropped 5 bases, with 6 bases sitting between them. CDR3 DNA: TGTGCCACCAGCAGAGGACAGGACAATGAGCAGTTCTTC. Amino acids: CATSRGQDNEQFF.

A note on this clone: Relative to the germline gene, one junction end is altered; a read error may explain this. The chain combines TRBV7-7 with TRBJ2-2; D possibly corresponds to TRBD2 (6 bases). Germline V gives CDR1 SSHAT, CDR2 FNYEAQ (reference sequence). There are 15 residues in the CDR3. CDR3 DNA: TGTGCTAGCAGCTTAAGAGTCGGGAGCACCGGGGAGCTGTTTTTT. It yields the protein CASSLRVGSTGELFF.

The chain links TRBV25-1 to TRBJ1-4; D not certain. Germline assignment: CDR1 MGHDK and CDR2 SYGVNS. The CDR3 length is 14 residues. Deletions cut 3 bases from V and 5 bases from J, with 10 bases between. CDR3 in DNA: TGTGCCAGCAGTGACCGGGCCGTAAATGAAAAACTGTTTTTT. It specifies CASSDRAVNEKLFF.

The chain employs TRBV11-3 and TRBJ2-3; possible D gene TRBD2, 5 bases. V was cut by 5 bases and J by 0 bases, with 15 bases left in between. The CDR3 extends over 16 amino acids. Germline CDR1 and CDR2: SGHNT and YENEEA. CDR3 coding DNA: TGTGCCAGCAGCGTCTCCCTTAGCGCCAGCACAGATACGCAGTATTTT. This codes for CASSVSLSASTDTQYF.

V gene TRBV21-1 combines with J gene TRBJ2-7; TRBD1 was called by the table and not checked on the DNA. TRBV21-1 is tagged as a pseudogene. The CDR3 has 13 amino acids. This CDR3 reads CASRGQGRYEQYF. The CDR3 region has the DNA TGTGCCAGCCGCGGACAGGGGAGGTACGAGCAGTACTTC.

V usage is TRBV27 and J usage is TRBJ1-3; D is possibly TRBD1 (5 bases). The ends were cut back, 5 bases at V and 0 bases at J, with 14 bases in the middle. Germline values: CDR1 MNHEY, CDR2 SMNVEV (reference sequence). The length of the CDR3 is 16 residues. In DNA, the CDR3 is TGTGCCAGCAGTCCAGGGACCACCGTCTCTGGAAACACCATATATTTT. Translated: CASSPGTTVSGNTIYF.

CDR3 DNA: TGTGCCAGTAGTATCACGAGCGGGAGGGCCTACGAGCAGTACTTC. Encoded protein: CASSITSGRAYEQYF. The rearrangement links TRBV19 to TRBJ2-7, with 10 positions matching TRBD2. Germline V gene sequence: CDR1 LNHDA, CDR2 SQIVND (reference sequence). This CDR3 spans 15 amino acids. With V trimmed by 3 bases and J by 2 bases, 4 bases remained unmatched.

V usage is TRBV7-2 and J usage is TRBJ2-7, with 13 positions matching TRBD2. V dropped 5 bases and J dropped 3; count of bases not matched to a gene: 7. This CDR3 is 16 amino acids long. CDR1 is SGHTA and CDR2 is FQGNSA in the germline V gene. For the CDR3, the DNA is TGTGCCAGCAGCGGAGAGGGACTAGCGGGACGCTACGAGCAGTACTTC. Translating it yields CASSGEGLAGRYEQYF.